This T cell receptor beta chain emerged from a study of cytomegalovirus exposure and HLA in healthy donors. The PCR employed 60 Vbeta primers together with 13 Jbeta primers. Profiling relied on immunoSEQ multiplex PCR, and the TCRdb table lists in-frame clones only, not all of them. The sample includes over 150,000 clones, 68% seen only once; the top ten take about 1.3%. Overall study results and limits: It was around 160 TCR beta chains that were listed as cytomegalovirus-associated. Later, TCR association rates were found to vary by HLA locus, highest for DRB1 and lowest for HLA-C. As a later analysis showed, a missense DCLRE1C variant was linked to trimming of TCR beta V- and J-genes. In an earlier analysis, in fewer than 700 donors, most V segments appeared productive either ~90% or ~30% of the time.

There are 15 residues in the CDR3. Germline CDR1 reads MNHEY; CDR2 reads SVGAGI. Trimming at V came to 2 bases and at J to 5 bases, leaving 7 bases not matched to a gene. In its sample, this clone was seen a few times. What it binds is not known. The sequenced sample consisted of PBMCs. J is TRBJ2-5 and V is TRBV6-5; TRBD2 agrees at 8 bases. The sequence came from a man aged 45-60 years in good health and CMV-seronegative. In nucleotides, the CDR3 is TGTGCCAGCAGTTACGGTCCGGGGGGGAGGGAGACCCAGTACTTC. It specifies CASSYGPGGRETQYF.